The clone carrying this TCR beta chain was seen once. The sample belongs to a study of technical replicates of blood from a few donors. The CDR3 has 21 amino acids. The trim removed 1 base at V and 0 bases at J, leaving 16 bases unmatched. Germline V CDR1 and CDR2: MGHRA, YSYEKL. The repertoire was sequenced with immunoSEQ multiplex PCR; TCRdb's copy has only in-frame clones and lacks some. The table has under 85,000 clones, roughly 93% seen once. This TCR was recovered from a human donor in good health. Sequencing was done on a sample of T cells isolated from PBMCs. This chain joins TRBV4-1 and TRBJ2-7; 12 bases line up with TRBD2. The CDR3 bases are TGCGCCAGCAGCCAAGCCGGGACGACTAGCGGGAGCGCAAGACACTCCTACGAGCAGTACTTC. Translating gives CASSQAGTTSGSARHSYEQYF.